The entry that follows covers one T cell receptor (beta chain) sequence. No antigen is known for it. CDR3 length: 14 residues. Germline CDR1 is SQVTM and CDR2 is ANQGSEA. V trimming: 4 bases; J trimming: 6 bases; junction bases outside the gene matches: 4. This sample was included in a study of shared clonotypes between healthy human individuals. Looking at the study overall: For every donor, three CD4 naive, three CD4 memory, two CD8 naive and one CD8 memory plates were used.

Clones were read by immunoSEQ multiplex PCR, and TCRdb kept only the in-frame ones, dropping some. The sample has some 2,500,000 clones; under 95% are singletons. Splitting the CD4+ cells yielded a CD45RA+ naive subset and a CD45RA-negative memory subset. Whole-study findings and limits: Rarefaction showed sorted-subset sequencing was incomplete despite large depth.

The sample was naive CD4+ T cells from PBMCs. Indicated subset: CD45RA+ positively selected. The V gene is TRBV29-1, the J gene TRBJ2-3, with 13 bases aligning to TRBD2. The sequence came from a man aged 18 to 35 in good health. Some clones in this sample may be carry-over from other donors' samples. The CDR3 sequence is CSVAGLAGLDTQYF. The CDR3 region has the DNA TGCAGCGTTGCGGGACTAGCGGGACTCGATACGCAGTATTTT.